The rows below give T cell receptor beta chains drawn from one sample of a study of T cell responses to AZD1222 COVID-19 vaccine. Profiling relied on immunoSEQ multiplex PCR, and the TCRdb table lists in-frame clones only, not all of them. This table has approximately 110,000 clones, more than 75% appearing once. Material: peripheral blood, obtained on day 0 of AZD1222 vaccination. These receptors were obtained from an adult in good health. Both conserved end residues are part of each CDR3. A D gene is named only where the DNA matches it firmly. Size is stated for part of the rows, as once, few or many counts, or as a class when the clone is expanded.

V gene,J gene,clone size,CDR3 length,D gene,CDR3 DNA,CDR3 protein
TRBV6-5,TRBJ1-3,.,13,.,TGTGCCAGCAGTCAGGTGGCTGGAAACACCATATATTTT,CASSQVAGNTIYF
TRBV7-2,TRBJ1-2,once,14,.,TGTGCCAGCAGCTTAGATGGCAGGGCGAGTGGCTACACCTTC,CASSLDGRASGYTF
TRBV19,TRBJ2-7,.,14,.,TGTGCCAGTAGTATTAGGTTCCAAGCCTACGAGCAGTACTTC,CASSIRFQAYEQYF
TRBV5-1,TRBJ1-3,few,15,.,TGCGCCAGCAGCTTTCAGGGGAATGCTGGAAACACCATATATTTT,CASSFQGNAGNTIYF
TRBV7-3,TRBJ2-1,.,16,TRBD1,TGTGCCAGCAGCCAGTCGCCGGGACAGGGGGCGAGAGAGCAGTTCTTC,CASSQSPGQGAREQFF
TRBV7-6,TRBJ1-6,.,15,.,TGTGCCAGCAGCTTAGATTTGGGGGATAATTCACCCCTCCACTTT,CASSLDLGDNSPLHF
TRBV7-2,TRBJ1-2,.,15,TRBD1,TGTGCCAGCAGCTCGGAACTCAGGGGGCTGAATGGCTACACCTTC,CASSSELRGLNGYTF
TRBV4-2,TRBJ2-1,.,14,.,TGTGCCAGCAGCCAAGAGGATAGGGGGAATGAGCAGTTCTTC,CASSQEDRGNEQFF
TRBV19,TRBJ2-2,.,16,TRBD2,TGTGCCAGTAGTGCCCCTAGCGGGAGGACCACCGGGGAGCTGTTTTTT,CASSAPSGRTTGELFF
TRBV6-5,TRBJ1-1,.,16,.,TGTGCCAGCAGTTACCGGGCAGGGCGAGGTAGCACTGAAGCTTTCTTT,CASSYRAGRGSTEAFF
TRBV4-1,TRBJ1-1,.,13,.,TGCGCCAGCAGCCAAGGGGGTAACACTGAAGCTTTCTTT,CASSQGGNTEAFF
TRBV5-1,TRBJ1-3,.,15,TRBD1,TGCGCCAGCAGCTCGAGGGGACAGGGGAGAAACACCATATATTTT,CASSSRGQGRNTIYF
TRBV7-9,TRBJ2-5,once,15,.,TGTGCCAGCAGCTTAAGGGCAGGGGAGAAAGAGACCCAGTACTTC,CASSLRAGEKETQYF
TRBV4-1,TRBJ1-2,once,16,.,TGCGCCAGCAGCCAAGCCCGGGTGGTAGGGCAGGACCGTTTCGCCTTC,CASSQARVVGQDRFAF
TRBV9,TRBJ2-3,.,16,TRBD2,TGTGCCAGCAGCCCCGTAGCGGGAGGGAGTACAGATACGCAGTATTTT,CASSPVAGGSTDTQYF
TRBV24-1,TRBJ2-3,.,20,TRBD1,TGTGCCACCAGTGATTCCCCCCACGGCGCACGGACAGGGGTTCAAGATACGCAGTATTTT,CATSDSPHGARTGVQDTQYF
TRBV29-1,TRBJ1-1,.,13,.,TGCAGCGTAAAAAAGGGGTTGAACACTGAAGCTTTCTTT,CSVKKGLNTEAFF
TRBV6-4,TRBJ1-1,once,14,TRBD1,TGTGCCAGCAGTGTGGGACAGGGAGAAACTGAAGCTTTCTTT,CASSVGQGETEAFF
TRBV27,TRBJ1-5,.,13,.,TGTGCCAGCAGTTTAATTCGCAATCAGCCCCAGCATTTT,CASSLIRNQPQHF
TRBV7-6,TRBJ1-3,.,16,.,TGTGCCAGCAGCTTAGCCGGGGGGGCGGCTGGAAACACCATATATTTT,CASSLAGGAAGNTIYF
TRBV6-5,TRBJ2-4,.,13,TRBD1,TGTGCCAGCAGCCGACAGGGGGCAAACATTCAGTACTTC,CASSRQGANIQYF
TRBV19,TRBJ1-2,few,14,.,TGTGCCAGTAGTATAGGGACAGAGGGTTATGGCTACACCTTC,CASSIGTEGYGYTF
TRBV27,TRBJ2-1,once,15,TRBD2,TGTGCCAGCAGTTTATGGAGCGGGAGAGGCAATGAGCAGTTCTTC,CASSLWSGRGNEQFF
TRBV5-1,TRBJ2-7,.,17,TRBD2,TGCGCCAGCAGCCCCTGGAATAGCGGGAGTGGGGTCTACGAGCAGTACTTC,CASSPWNSGSGVYEQYF
TRBV7-9,TRBJ1-2,.,12,.,TGTGCCAGCAGCTTAAGAGGGGTTGGCTACACCTTC,CASSLRGVGYTF
TRBV5-1,TRBJ2-3,.,16,TRBD1,TGCGCCAGCAGCTTAGATCCGGGACAGAGCACAGATACGCAGTATTTT,CASSLDPGQSTDTQYF
TRBV19,TRBJ2-2,.,14,.,TGTGCCACCCCTTCAAGGGGCGGAACCGGGGAGCTGTTTTTT,CATPSRGGTGELFF
TRBV14,TRBJ1-3,.,15,.,TGTGCCAGCAGCCACAGACAGTACTCTGGAAACACCATATATTTT,CASSHRQYSGNTIYF
TRBV5-1,TRBJ2-3,.,12,.,TGCGCCAGCAGCACTCAGGGGGATACGCAGTATTTT,CASSTQGDTQYF
TRBV18,TRBJ2-3,.,15,.,TGTGCCAGCTCACCAGAAGTTAACTCCGCAGATACGCAGTATTTT,CASSPEVNSADTQYF
TRBV5-4,TRBJ2-7,few,15,TRBD1,TGTGCCAGCAGCTCCAAAGACAGGGGGGACTACGAGCAGTACTTC,CASSSKDRGDYEQYF